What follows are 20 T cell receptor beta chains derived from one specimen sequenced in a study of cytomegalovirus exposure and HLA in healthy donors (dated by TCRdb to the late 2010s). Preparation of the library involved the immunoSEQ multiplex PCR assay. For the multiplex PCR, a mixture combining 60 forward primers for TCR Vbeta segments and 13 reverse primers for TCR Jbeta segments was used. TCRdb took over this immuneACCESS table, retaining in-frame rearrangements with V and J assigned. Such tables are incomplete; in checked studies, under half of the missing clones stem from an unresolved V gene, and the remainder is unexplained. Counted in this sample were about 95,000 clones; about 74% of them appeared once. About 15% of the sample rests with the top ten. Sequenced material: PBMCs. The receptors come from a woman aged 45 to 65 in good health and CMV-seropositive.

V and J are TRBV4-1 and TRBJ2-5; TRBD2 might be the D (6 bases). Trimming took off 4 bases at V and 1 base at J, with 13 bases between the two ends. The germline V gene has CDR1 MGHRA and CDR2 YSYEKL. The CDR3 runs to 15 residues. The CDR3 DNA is TGCGCCAGCAGCCTGCGTAGCGGAGTCCAAGAGACCCAGTACTTC. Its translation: CASSLRSGVQETQYF.

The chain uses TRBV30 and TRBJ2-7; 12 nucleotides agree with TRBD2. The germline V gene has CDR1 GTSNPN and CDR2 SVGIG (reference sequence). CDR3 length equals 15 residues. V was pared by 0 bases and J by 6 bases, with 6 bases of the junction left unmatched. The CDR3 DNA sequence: TGTGCCTGGAGTGTCCTGACTAGCGGGAGATCCGAGCAGTACTTC. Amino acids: CAWSVLTSGRSEQYF.

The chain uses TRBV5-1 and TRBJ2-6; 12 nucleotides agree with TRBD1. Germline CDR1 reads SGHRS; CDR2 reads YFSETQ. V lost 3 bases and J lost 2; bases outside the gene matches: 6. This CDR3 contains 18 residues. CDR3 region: CASSSGTGGFTGANVLTF. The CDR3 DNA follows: TGCGCCAGCAGCTCCGGGACAGGGGGCTTTACTGGGGCCAACGTCCTGACTTTC.

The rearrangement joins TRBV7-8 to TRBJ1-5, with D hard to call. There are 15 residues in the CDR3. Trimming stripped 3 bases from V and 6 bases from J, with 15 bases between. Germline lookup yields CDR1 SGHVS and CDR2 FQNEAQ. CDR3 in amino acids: CASSFTPNVLQPQHF. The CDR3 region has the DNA TGTGCCAGCAGCTTTACCCCTAACGTTCTTCAGCCCCAGCATTTT.

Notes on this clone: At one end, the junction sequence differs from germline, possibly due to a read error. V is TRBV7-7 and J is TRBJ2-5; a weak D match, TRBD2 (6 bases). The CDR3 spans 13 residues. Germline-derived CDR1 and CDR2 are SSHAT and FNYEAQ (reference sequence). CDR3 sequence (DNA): TGTGCTAGCAGCCAGACTAGTGGGGGGACCCAGTACTTC. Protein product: CASSQTSGGTQYF.

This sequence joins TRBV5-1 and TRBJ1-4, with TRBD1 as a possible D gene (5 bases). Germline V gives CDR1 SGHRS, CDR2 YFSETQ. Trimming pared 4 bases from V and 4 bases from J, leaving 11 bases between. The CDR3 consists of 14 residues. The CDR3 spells CASSAEGLNEKLFF. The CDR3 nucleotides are TGCGCCAGCAGCGCGGAGGGACTTAATGAAAAACTGTTTTTT.

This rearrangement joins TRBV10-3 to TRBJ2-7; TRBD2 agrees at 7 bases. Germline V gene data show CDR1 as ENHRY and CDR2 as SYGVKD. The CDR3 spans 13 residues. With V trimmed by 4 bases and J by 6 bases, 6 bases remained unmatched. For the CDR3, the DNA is TGTGCCATCAGTGGGCGGGAGCTCAGCGAGCAGTACTTC. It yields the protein CAISGRELSEQYF.

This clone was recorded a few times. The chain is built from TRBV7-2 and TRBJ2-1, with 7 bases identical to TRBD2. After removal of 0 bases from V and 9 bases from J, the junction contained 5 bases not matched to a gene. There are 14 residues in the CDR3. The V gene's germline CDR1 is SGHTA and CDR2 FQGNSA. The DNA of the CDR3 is TGTGCCAGCAGCTTAGCTTGGGGGGGACGTGAGCAGTTCTTC. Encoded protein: CASSLAWGGREQFF.

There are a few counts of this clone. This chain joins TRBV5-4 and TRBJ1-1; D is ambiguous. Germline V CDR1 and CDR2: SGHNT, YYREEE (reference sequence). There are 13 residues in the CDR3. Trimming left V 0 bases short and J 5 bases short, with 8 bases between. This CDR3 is CASSLGLGTEAFF. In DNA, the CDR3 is TGTGCCAGCAGCTTGGGACTTGGGACTGAAGCTTTCTTT.

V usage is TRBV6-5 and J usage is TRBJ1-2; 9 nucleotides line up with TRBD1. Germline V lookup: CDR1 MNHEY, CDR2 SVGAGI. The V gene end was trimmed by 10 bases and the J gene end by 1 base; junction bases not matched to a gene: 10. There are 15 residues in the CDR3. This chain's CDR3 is CATYLQGAHNYGYTF. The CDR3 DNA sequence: TGTGCCACCTACCTACAGGGGGCCCATAACTATGGCTACACCTTC.

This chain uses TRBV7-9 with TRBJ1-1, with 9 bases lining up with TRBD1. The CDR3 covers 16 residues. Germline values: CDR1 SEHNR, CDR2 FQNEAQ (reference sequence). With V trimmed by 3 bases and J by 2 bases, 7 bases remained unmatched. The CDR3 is CASSFPTGGVNTEAFF. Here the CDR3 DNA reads TGTGCCAGCAGCTTCCCGACAGGGGGAGTTAACACTGAAGCTTTCTTT.

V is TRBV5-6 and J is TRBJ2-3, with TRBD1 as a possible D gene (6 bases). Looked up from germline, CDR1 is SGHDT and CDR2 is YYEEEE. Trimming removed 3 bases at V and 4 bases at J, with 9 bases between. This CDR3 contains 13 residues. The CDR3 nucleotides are TGTGCCAGCAGCTGGGGGCGTTCAGATACGCAGTATTTT. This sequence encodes CASSWGRSDTQYF.

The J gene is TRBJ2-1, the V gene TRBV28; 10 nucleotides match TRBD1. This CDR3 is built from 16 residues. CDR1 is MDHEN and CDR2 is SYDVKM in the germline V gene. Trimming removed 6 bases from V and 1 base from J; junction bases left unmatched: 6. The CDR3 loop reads CASSETGGASYNEQFF. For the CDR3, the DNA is TGTGCCAGCAGCGAGACAGGGGGCGCTTCCTACAATGAGCAGTTCTTC.

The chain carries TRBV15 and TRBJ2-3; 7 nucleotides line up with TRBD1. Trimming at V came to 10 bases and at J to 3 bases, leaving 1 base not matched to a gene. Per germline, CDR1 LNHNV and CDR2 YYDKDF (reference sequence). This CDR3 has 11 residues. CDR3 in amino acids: CARQGTDTQYF. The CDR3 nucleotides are TGTGCCAGACAGGGTACAGATACGCAGTATTTT.

CDR3 DNA: TGTGCCAGCAGCTCGACTAGTGACCGAAGGTTGGTAAAACTGTTTTTT. It translates to CASSSTSDRRLVKLFF. This chain joins TRBV7-3 and TRBJ1-4; D is uncertain. Trimming pared 4 bases from V and 10 bases from J, leaving 22 bases between. CDR3 length: 16 amino acids. CDR1 and CDR2 (germline): SGHTA, FQGTGA.

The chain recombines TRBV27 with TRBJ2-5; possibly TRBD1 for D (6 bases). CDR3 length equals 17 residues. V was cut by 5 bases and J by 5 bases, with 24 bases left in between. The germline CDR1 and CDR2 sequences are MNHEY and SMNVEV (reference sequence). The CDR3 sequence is CASSLTWEWTAHETQYF. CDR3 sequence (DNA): TGTGCCAGCAGTCTCACCTGGGAATGGACAGCCCATGAGACCCAGTACTTC.

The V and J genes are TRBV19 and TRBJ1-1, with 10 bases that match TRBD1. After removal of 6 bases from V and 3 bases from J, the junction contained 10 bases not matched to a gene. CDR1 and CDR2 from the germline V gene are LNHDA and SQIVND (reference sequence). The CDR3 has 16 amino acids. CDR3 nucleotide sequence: TGTGCCAGTAGGGCCGGGACAGGGGTTCGGGACACTGAAGCTTTCTTT. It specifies CASRAGTGVRDTEAFF.

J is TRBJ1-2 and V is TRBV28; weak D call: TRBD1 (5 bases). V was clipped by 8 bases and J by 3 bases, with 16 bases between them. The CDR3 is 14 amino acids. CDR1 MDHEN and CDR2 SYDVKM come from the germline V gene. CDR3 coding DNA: TGTGCCAGCCTTCGGGGGGGGGAGGACTATGGCTACACCTTC. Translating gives CASLRGGEDYGYTF.

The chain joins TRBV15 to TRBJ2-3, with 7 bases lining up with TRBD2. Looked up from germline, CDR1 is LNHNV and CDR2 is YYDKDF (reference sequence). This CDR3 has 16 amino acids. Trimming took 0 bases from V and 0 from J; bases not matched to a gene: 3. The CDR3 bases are TGTGCCACCAGCAGAGATACTAGCGCCAGCACAGATACGCAGTATTTT. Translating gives CATSRDTSASTDTQYF. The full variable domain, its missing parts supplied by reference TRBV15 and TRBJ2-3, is DAMVIQNPRYQVTQFGKPVTLSCSQTLNHNVMYWYQQKSSQAPKLLFHYYDKDFNNEADTPDNFQSRRPNTSFCFLDIRSPGLGDTAMYLCATSRDTSASTDTQYFGPGTRLTVL.

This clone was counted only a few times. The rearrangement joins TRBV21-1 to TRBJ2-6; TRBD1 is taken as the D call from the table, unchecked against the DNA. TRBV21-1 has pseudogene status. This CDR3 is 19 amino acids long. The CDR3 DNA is TGTGCCAGCAGCAAATTGAAAGTACACCTTCTGGCTGGGGCCAACGTCCTGACTTTC. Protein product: CASSKLKVHLLAGANVLTF.